This T cell receptor (beta chain) was documented in a study of T cells in Graves' hyperthyroidism and ophthalmopathy. Ten or more counts support this clonotype. Trimming removed 4 bases from V and 4 bases from J; junction bases left unmatched: 7. The CDR3 totals 15 residues. TCR beta CDR3 regions were amplified from RNA transcripts. When the TCR CDR3 underwent first-round RT-PCR, the HTBI primer set was used. TCRdb called the multiplex PCR reads again in MiXCR, with one record for every CDR3 protein. The profile shows around 360,000 distinct CDR3 sequences, roughly 15% of them singletons. This chain uses TRBV12-3 or TRBV12-4 with TRBJ2-3; 8 bases map to TRBD2. The source of this sequence is a woman in her sixties or seventies with Graves' ophthalmopathy. Sequencing was done on a sample of blood. The CDR3 coding sequence is TGTGCCAGCAGTTATCAAGCGGGAGTGTCAGATACGCAGTATTTT. Translating it yields CASSYQAGVSDTQYF.